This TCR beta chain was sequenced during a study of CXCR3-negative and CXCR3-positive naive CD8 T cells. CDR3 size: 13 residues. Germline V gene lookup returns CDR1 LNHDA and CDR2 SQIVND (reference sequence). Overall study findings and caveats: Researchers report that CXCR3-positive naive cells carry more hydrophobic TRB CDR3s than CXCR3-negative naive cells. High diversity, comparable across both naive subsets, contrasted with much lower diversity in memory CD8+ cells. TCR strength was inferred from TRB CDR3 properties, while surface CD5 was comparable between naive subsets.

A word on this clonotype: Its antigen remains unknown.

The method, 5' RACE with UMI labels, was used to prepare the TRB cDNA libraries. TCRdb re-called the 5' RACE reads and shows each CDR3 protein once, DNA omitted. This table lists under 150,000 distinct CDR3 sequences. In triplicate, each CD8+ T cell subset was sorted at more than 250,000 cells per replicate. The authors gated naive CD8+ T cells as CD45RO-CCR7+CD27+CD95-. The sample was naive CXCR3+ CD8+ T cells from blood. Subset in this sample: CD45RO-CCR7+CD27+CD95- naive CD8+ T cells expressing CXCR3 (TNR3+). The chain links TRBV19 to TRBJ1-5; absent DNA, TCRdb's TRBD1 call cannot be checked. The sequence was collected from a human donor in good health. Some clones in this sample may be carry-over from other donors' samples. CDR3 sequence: CASSIRGNQPQHF. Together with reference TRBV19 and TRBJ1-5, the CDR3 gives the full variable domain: DGGITQSPKYLFRKEGQNVTLSCEQNLNHDAMYWYRQDPGQGLRLIYYSQIVNDFQKGDIAEGYSVSREKKESFPLTVTSAQKNPTAFYLCASSIRGNQPQHFGDGTRLSIL.